These T cell receptor beta chains were read from a single sample in a study of OX40 agonist ivuxolimab in advanced cancers. The table came from immunoSEQ multiplex PCR; TCRdb's copy has only in-frame clones and leaves some out. The sample contains 60,000 or so clones, 85% of which appear only once. The source was CD4+ or CD8+ T cells sorted from blood, collected in a trial of the OX40 agonist ivuxolimab. The receptors come from an adult with an advanced solid tumor such as melanoma, head and neck, liver or kidney cancer. Both conserved end residues are part of each CDR3. A D gene is named only where the DNA matches it firmly. Rows may omit the clone size; those that give it use once, few, many or a size class.

CDR3aa	CDR3nt	v_gene	j_gene	d_gene	abundance	len
CAWVGRDGDTIYF	TGTGCCTGGGTGGGAAGGGACGGAGACACCATATATTTT	TRBV30	TRBJ1-3	NA	NA	13
CASSPSFTGELFF	TGTGCCAGCAGCCCCTCCTTTACCGGGGAGCTGTTTTTT	TRBV7-9	TRBJ2-2	NA	NA	13
CASSYWRAGNIYEQYF	TGTGCCAGCAGTTACTGGCGAGCAGGGAATATCTACGAGCAGTACTTC	TRBV6-5	TRBJ2-7	NA	NA	16
CASSRWTSGEQLFF	TGTGCCAGCAGCAGATGGACTAGCGGGGAGCAGCTGTTTTTT	TRBV11-3	TRBJ2-2	TRBD2	NA	14
CASSQSPGRTEAFF	TGCGCCAGCAGTCAATCTCCAGGGAGAACTGAAGCTTTCTTT	TRBV23-1	TRBJ1-1	NA	NA	14
CASSVGTTPHQPQHF	TGTGCCAGCAGCGTAGGGACAACCCCACATCAGCCCCAGCATTTT	TRBV9	TRBJ1-5	NA	NA	15
CASSPNTASSEQFF	TGTGCCAGCAGCCCAAACACCGCGAGCAGTGAGCAGTTCTTC	TRBV11-2	TRBJ2-1	NA	NA	14
CASSIVTGGDTGELFF	TGTGCCAGTAGTATAGTCACAGGGGGAGACACCGGGGAGCTGTTTTTT	TRBV19	TRBJ2-2	TRBD1	NA	16
CASSPGLAGGVFF	TGTGCCAGCAGCCCGGGACTAGCGGGAGGGGTGTTCTTC	TRBV14	TRBJ2-1	TRBD2	NA	13
CASSGLVSGLSSYNEQFF	TGTGCCAGCAGTGGGTTAGTTAGCGGGCTTAGCTCCTACAATGAGCAGTTCTTC	TRBV2	TRBJ2-1	TRBD2	NA	18
CASSPGLAGGPGDTQYF	TGTGCCAGCAGCCCTGGACTAGCGGGAGGGCCCGGAGATACGCAGTATTTT	TRBV7-9	TRBJ2-3	TRBD2	NA	17
CASSLDGGPNEQFF	TGTGCCAGCAGCTTAGACGGGGGGCCCAATGAGCAGTTCTTC	TRBV7-9	TRBJ2-1	NA	NA	14
CAISESTGGDDEQFF	TGTGCCATCAGTGAGTCCACAGGCGGTGACGATGAGCAGTTCTTC	TRBV10-3	TRBJ2-1	NA	NA	15
CASSLVRNTEAFF	TGTGCCAGCAGCTTGGTAAGGAACACTGAAGCTTTCTTT	TRBV5-8	TRBJ1-1	NA	NA	13
CASSFPGAREELFF	TGTGCCAGCAGTTTCCCAGGAGCTCGGGAGGAGCTGTTTTTT	TRBV6-5	TRBJ2-2	NA	once	14
CASSSGRVQETQYF	TGCGCCAGCAGCTCAGGACGGGTGCAAGAGACCCAGTACTTC	TRBV5-1	TRBJ2-5	NA	NA	14